These 8 T cell receptor beta chains originate from one sample sequenced in a study of PD-L1 blockade in urothelial cancer. The protocol was immunoSEQ multiplex PCR, while the TCRdb copy is restricted to in-frame clones and leaves out a portion. The sample lists 32,000 or so clones, 84% occurring once. The time point was: pretreatment peripheral blood. The sequencing here drew on PBMCs, taken around atezolizumab (anti-PD-L1) treatment. Receptors originate from a man between 60 and 70 years old with urothelial cancer.

This chain uses TRBV28 with TRBJ2-5; D call uncertain. This CDR3 is built from 11 residues. Germline V gene data show CDR1 as MDHEN and CDR2 as SYDVKM. V lost 5 bases and J lost 3, with 4 bases in between. CDR3 residues: CASSLEETQYF. The CDR3, as DNA: TGTGCCAGCAGTCTAGAAGAGACCCAGTACTTC.

The V call is TRBV18, the J call TRBJ1-1; possibly TRBD1 for D (6 bases). The CDR3 totals 14 residues. V was clipped by 3 bases and J by 1 base, with 9 bases between them. The germline V gene has CDR1 KGHSH and CDR2 LQKENI. This CDR3 is CASSPLQGNTEAFF. CDR3 DNA: TGTGCCAGCTCACCCCTACAGGGGAACACTGAAGCTTTCTTT. The full variable domain, with the rest looked up from reference TRBV18 and TRBJ1-1, is NAGVMQNPRHLVRRRGQEARLRCSPMKGHSHVYWYRQLPEEGLKFMVYLQKENIIDESGMPKERFSAEFPKEGPSILRIQQVVRGDSAAYFCASSPLQGNTEAFFGQGTRLTVV.

This clone came up once. The chain is built from TRBV27 and TRBJ2-7, with 8 bases matching TRBD1. V lost 5 bases, J lost 5 bases, and 8 bases stayed unmatched. CDR1 and CDR2 (germline): MNHEY, SMNVEV (reference sequence). The CDR3 is 14 residues long. This CDR3 is CASSRRRGPHEQYF. CDR3 in DNA: TGTGCCAGCAGTCGACGCAGGGGGCCCCACGAGCAGTACTTC.

The rearrangement uses TRBV7-8 and TRBJ2-1; perhaps TRBD2 as D (6 bases). Trimming shortened V by 5 bases and J by 9 bases, and 14 bases separated the two germline ends. CDR3 length: 13 amino acids. Germline V gene sequence: CDR1 SGHVS, CDR2 FQNEAQ. The CDR3 loop is CASSPLRGSEQFF. The CDR3 DNA reads as TGTGCCAGCAGCCCCCTTCGGGGGAGTGAGCAGTTCTTC.

Worth noting for this clone: A read error may account for a junction end that differs from germline. The genes are TRBV7-7 and TRBJ2-5; TRBD1 might be the D (7 bases). The CDR3 loop spans 15 amino acids. Germline V gene data show CDR1 as SSHAT and CDR2 as FNYEAQ (reference sequence). Written as DNA, the CDR3 is TGTGCTAGCAGCTCCACAGGGGTGGCGGGGGAGACCCAGTACTTC. This encodes CASSSTGVAGETQYF.

The CDR3 region is CASGTSGRNSEQYF. CDR3 DNA: TGTGCCAGCGGAACTAGCGGGAGAAACAGCGAGCAGTACTTC. The rearrangement uses TRBV2 and TRBJ2-7, with 11 positions matching TRBD2. This CDR3 is built from 14 residues. The V segment lost 8 bases and the J segment 6 bases; nucleotides outside the gene matches: 9. Germline lookup yields CDR1 SNHLY and CDR2 FYNNEI.

The chain carries TRBV5-1 and TRBJ2-6, with D unclear. The CDR3 totals 15 residues. Per the germline V gene, CDR1 is SGHRS and CDR2 is YFSETQ. V lost 1 base and J 0 bases, leaving 5 bases between the germline ends. The DNA of the CDR3 is TGCGCCAGCAGCTTGTCTAACTCTGGGGCCAACGTCCTGACTTTC. Its protein is CASSLSNSGANVLTF.

This clone has just one count. This rearrangement joins TRBV9 to TRBJ2-5; TRBD1 matches 8 bases. The CDR3 loop spans 14 amino acids. V dropped 0 bases and J dropped 4; count of bases not matched to a gene: 2. The V gene's germline CDR1 is SGDLS and CDR2 YYNGEE. Written as DNA, the CDR3 is TGTGCCAGCAGCGTAGGGACAGGGCGAGAGACCCAGTACTTC. It is translated as CASSVGTGRETQYF.